The 5 T cell receptor beta chains below all came from one sample that was sequenced in a study of cytomegalovirus exposure and HLA in healthy donors. Only in-frame clones appear in the TCRdb table, and some are missing; sequencing was by immunoSEQ multiplex PCR. The sample has more than 90,000 clones; more than 70% are singletons. Sequencing was performed on PBMCs. All receptors derive from a young man in good health and CMV-seronegative.

The chain employs TRBV27 and TRBJ2-2; 9 bases agree with TRBD1. Unmatched junction bases numbered 7, after V lost 4 bases and J lost 4 bases. CDR1 and CDR2 (germline): MNHEY, SMNVEV (reference sequence). There are 16 residues in the CDR3. CDR3 coding DNA: TGTGCCAGCAGTTGGTACAGGGGGCGAGGCACCGGGGAGCTGTTTTTT. It encodes CASSWYRGRGTGELFF.

The chain is built from TRBV15 and TRBJ2-2, with D tentatively TRBD1 (6 bases). The V end lost 3 bases, the J end lost 1 base, and 9 bases lay between the germline ends. The germline gives CDR1 LNHNV, CDR2 YYDKDF (reference sequence). The CDR3 consists of 15 residues. The CDR3 region is CATSSGTQNTGELFF. The CDR3 region has the DNA TGTGCCACCAGCAGTGGGACACAGAACACCGGGGAGCTGTTTTTT. Filled out from reference TRBV15 and TRBJ2-2, the complete variable domain reads DAMVIQNPRYQVTQFGKPVTLSCSQTLNHNVMYWYQQKSSQAPKLLFHYYDKDFNNEADTPDNFQSRRPNTSFCFLDIRSPGLGDTAMYLCATSSGTQNTGELFFGEGSRLTVL.

The chain uses TRBV27 and TRBJ1-5, with a tentative D call TRBD1 (5 bases). Trimming removed 6 bases from V and 6 bases from J, with 15 bases in between. Germline CDR1 is MNHEY and CDR2 is SMNVEV (reference sequence). The CDR3 length is 14 residues. The CDR3: CASRTQGRGQPQHF. In DNA, the CDR3 is TGTGCCAGCAGGACGCAGGGAAGAGGTCAGCCCCAGCATTTT.

The chain employs TRBV25-1 and TRBJ1-2, with 11 bases matching TRBD1. This CDR3 region has 15 residues. Germline CDR1 reads MGHDK; CDR2 reads SYGVNS. Unmatched junction bases numbered 5, after V lost 2 bases and J lost 6 bases. The CDR3 loop is CASSEGQGAIDGYTF. The CDR3 coding sequence is TGTGCCAGCAGTGAAGGACAGGGGGCAATTGATGGCTACACCTTC.

This chain connects TRBV23-1 to TRBJ2-7; D gene ambiguous. TRBV23-1 is an ORF for which the function is uncertain. The CDR3 extends over 13 amino acids. The V and J ends lost 4 bases and 0 bases respectively, with 7 bases between them. As DNA, the CDR3 is TGCGCCAGCAGTCGTCAGGACTCCTACGAGCAGTACTTC. Translation gives CASSRQDSYEQYF.